A selection of T cell receptor beta chains follows, all from one sample in a study of metastatic and nonmetastatic thyroid tumors. TCRdb ran MiXCR on the PCR reads. The sample holds 20,000 to 25,000 clones, around 16% seen once. What was sequenced was blood. The receptor set was obtained from a female donor with papillary thyroid cancer or a benign thyroid nodule (not recorded which). Some clones in this sample may be carry-over from other donors' samples. CDR3s include the opening cysteine and the closing phenylalanine or tryptophan. The order of the fields is D gene, clone size, V gene, J gene, CDR3 protein, CDR3 DNA. The D gene is left open where the match is weak. Some rows mark clone size as missing; the rest say once, few, many or name a class of expanded clone.

TRBD1	few	TRBV2	TRBJ1-4	CASSVSTGAYEKLFF	TGTGCCAGCAGCGTTTCGACAGGGGCGTATGAAAAACTGTTTTTT
-	-	TRBV6-1	TRBJ2-7	CASSEGTDGYERYF	TGTGCCAGCAGTGAAGGGACTGATGGCTACGAGCGGTACTTC
TRBD2	many	TRBV7-3	TRBJ2-3	CASSLMTSGRAGTDTQYF	TGTGCCAGCAGCTTAATGACTAGCGGGAGGGCCGGGACAGATACGCAGTATTTT
TRBD2	-	TRBV7-3	TRBJ2-5	CASSPHPGEVAGGAQYF	TGTGCCAGCAGCCCACACCCGGGGGAGGTAGCGGGAGGGGCCCAGTACTTC
-	-	TRBV18	TRBJ1-1	CASSYLAKKVNTEAFF	TGTGCCAGCTCATACCTGGCGAAAAAGGTGAACACTGAAGCTTTCTTT
-	many	TRBV4-1	TRBJ2-3	CASSQVWLAPTTDTQYF	TGCGCCAGCAGCCAAGTATGGCTAGCTCCCACCACAGATACGCAGTATTTT
-	many	TRBV9	TRBJ2-1	CASSGTDINEQFF	TGTGCCAGCAGCGGGACAGACATTAATGAGCAGTTCTTC
TRBD1	many	TRBV19	TRBJ1-5	CASSPGTGGGNQPQHF	TGTGCCAGTAGTCCCGGGACAGGCGGGGGCAATCAGCCCCAGCATTTT
TRBD1	many	TRBV7-8	TRBJ2-7	CASSLVSPQGVLYEQYF	TGTGCCAGCAGCTTAGTATCCCCCCAGGGGGTCCTCTACGAGCAGTACTTC
TRBD1	many	TRBV20-1	TRBJ2-7	CSARATDRAYEQYF	TGCAGTGCTAGAGCTACAGACAGGGCCTACGAGCAGTACTTC
TRBD2	many	TRBV20-1	TRBJ2-7	CSAVSTGVAGGYEQYF	TGCAGTGCCGTCTCAACAGGGGTAGCGGGAGGATACGAGCAGTACTTC
TRBD2	-	TRBV20-1	TRBJ2-7	CSVRASATSGGHDQYF	TGCAGTGTTAGAGCCTCCGCAACTAGCGGGGGCCACGATCAGTACTTC
-	many	TRBV6-1	TRBJ1-2	CASSDTGRRGYTF	TGTGCCAGCAGTGATACGGGACGGCGGGGCTACACCTTC
TRBD2	many	TRBV6-4	TRBJ2-1	CASSDGTSNEQFF	TGTGCCAGCAGTGACGGGACTAGCAATGAGCAGTTCTTC
-	few	TRBV7-7	TRBJ1-1	CASSLNENTEAFF	TGTGCTAGCAGCTTAAACGAGAACACTGAAGCTTTCTTT
TRBD1	medium-sized	TRBV5-1	TRBJ1-2	CASSLVEGATLNYGYTF	TGCGCCAGCAGCTTGGTAGAGGGGGCAACTCTCAACTATGGCTACACCTTC
TRBD2	-	TRBV11-2	TRBJ2-7	CASSGSLEREGIKPYEQYF	TGTGCCAGCAGCGGCAGTTTGGAGCGGGAGGGTATTAAACCCTACGAGCAGTACTTC
-	-	TRBV25-1	TRBJ2-7	CASRPFEGPSGGQGVYEQYF	TGTGCCAGCAGGCCGTTTGAAGGTCCAAGCGGAGGGCAGGGCGTCTACGAGCAGTACTTC
-	many	TRBV28	TRBJ1-2	CASNVRLNYGYTF	TGTGCCAGCAACGTCAGACTTAACTATGGCTACACCTTC
TRBD1	many	TRBV3-1	TRBJ1-1	CASSQPGGGGNTEAFF	TGTGCCAGCAGCCAGCCAGGGGGAGGGGGAAACACTGAAGCTTTCTTT
-	many	TRBV30	TRBJ2-1	CAWSERLHNEQFF	TGTGCCTGGAGTGAAAGACTGCACAATGAGCAGTTCTTC
-	many	TRBV7-6	TRBJ1-1	CASSLEQNTEAFF	TGTGCCAGCAGCTTAGAACAGAACACTGAAGCTTTCTTT
TRBD2	-	TRBV18	TRBJ2-1	CASSPPGGRPGNEQFF	TGTGCCAGCTCACCACCGGGCGGGAGACCTGGGAATGAGCAGTTCTTC
TRBD2	-	TRBV28	TRBJ2-7	CASSRRGSGRVKGYEQYF	TGTGCCAGCAGTCGACGGGGTAGCGGGAGAGTAAAGGGCTACGAGCAGTACTTC
TRBD1	many	TRBV18	TRBJ1-1	CASYGQGTEAFF	TGTGCCAGCTATGGACAGGGGACTGAAGCTTTCTTT
-	many	TRBV12-3/TRBV12-4	TRBJ2-2	CASSLRIVNTGELFF	TGTGCCAGCAGCCTAAGAATAGTGAACACCGGGGAGCTGTTTTTT
-	many	TRBV5-1	TRBJ2-5	CASSLAGRPRQETQYF	TGCGCCAGCAGCTTGGCGGGACGGCCCCGCCAAGAGACCCAGTACTTC
TRBD2	many	TRBV6-1	TRBJ2-1	CASSSGTKSYNEQFF	TGTGCCAGCAGCTCCGGGACTAAATCCTACAATGAGCAGTTCTTC
TRBD2	-	TRBV20-1	TRBJ2-7	CSATGTSDIEQYF	TGCAGTGCAACCGGGACTAGCGACATCGAGCAGTACTTC
TRBD2	many	TRBV11-2	TRBJ2-1	CASSLDSSGYNEQFF	TGTGCCAGCAGCTTAGATTCTAGCGGGTACAATGAGCAGTTCTTC
-	-	TRBV6-2/TRBV6-3	TRBJ2-5	CARSRPAGVETQYF	TGTGCCAGGAGTAGACCAGCTGGAGTTGAGACCCAGTACTTC
-	many	TRBV12-3/TRBV12-4	TRBJ1-2	CACGHRDYGYTF	TGTGCCTGTGGGCACAGGGACTATGGCTACACCTTC
-	-	TRBV5-1	TRBJ1-2	CASSYGDYGYTF	TGCGCCAGCAGCTATGGGGACTATGGCTACACCTTC
TRBD1	many	TRBV7-9	TRBJ1-1	CASSWTGVTEAFF	TGTGCCAGCAGCTGGACAGGGGTAACTGAAGCTTTCTTT
-	-	TRBV2	TRBJ2-7	CASRIGSLGEQYF	TGTGCCAGCAGGATTGGGTCATTGGGTGAGCAGTACTTC
TRBD2	many	TRBV28	TRBJ2-3	CASSPGRVTQYF	TGTGCCAGCAGTCCTGGGAGGGTTACGCAGTATTTT
TRBD2	-	TRBV20-1	TRBJ2-7	CCARPRTSGGDEHYF	TGCTGTGCTAGACCCCGGACTAGCGGTGGGGACGAGCACTACTTC
TRBD2	many	TRBV2	TRBJ2-3	CAIPLAGHSRDTQYF	TGTGCCATCCCCCTAGCGGGACACTCCAGGGATACGCAGTATTTT
TRBD2	many	TRBV4-1	TRBJ2-5	CASSQHPISGSEETQYF	TGCGCCAGCAGCCAGCATCCAATTAGCGGGAGTGAGGAGACCCAGTACTTC
-	many	TRBV6-2/TRBV6-3	TRBJ2-7	CASSYGGDGAYEQYF	TGTGCCAGCAGTTACGGCGGGGACGGAGCCTACGAGCAGTACTTC
-	-	TRBV11-2	TRBJ2-1	CASSLDLGFYNEQFF	TGTGCCAGCAGCTTAGATCTGGGGTTCTACAATGAGCAGTTCTTC
-	many	TRBV20-1	TRBJ1-5	CSARDEGASNQPQHF	TGCAGTGCTAGAGATGAAGGGGCCAGCAATCAGCCCCAGCATTTT
TRBD1	-	TRBV9	TRBJ1-6	CASSQGQFIF	TGTGCCAGCAGTCAGGGACAGTTTATATTT
-	many	TRBV5-1	TRBJ2-6	CASLPLGGGANVLTF	TGCGCCAGCCTTCCACTGGGGGGTGGGGCCAACGTCCTGACTTTC
-	many	TRBV12-3/TRBV12-4	TRBJ2-7	CASSLLGGVVFYEQYF	TGTGCCAGCAGTTTATTGGGGGGAGTTGTGTTTTACGAGCAGTACTTC
-	many	TRBV5-1	TRBJ2-3	CASSPLAGGPDTQYF	TGCGCCAGCAGCCCGCTAGCCGGGGGCCCAGATACGCAGTATTTT
-	-	TRBV19	TRBJ1-2	CASSIEVTGNYGYTF	TGTGCCAGTAGTATAGAGGTTACAGGGAACTATGGCTACACCTTC
-	-	TRBV6-1	TRBJ2-7	CASSEGTAGYEPYF	TGTGCCAGCAGTGAAGGGACAGCTGGATACGAGCCGTACTTC
-	-	TRBV7-6	TRBJ2-3	CASSPQVTDTQYF	TGTGCCAGCAGCCCCCAGGTCACAGATACGCAGTATTTT
-	few	TRBV12-3/TRBV12-4	TRBJ2-5	CASARTDQETQYF	TGTGCCAGCGCCCGGACAGATCAAGAGACCCAGTACTTC
TRBD2	many	TRBV7-3	TRBJ2-7	CASSFSTSGNPYEQYF	TGTGCCAGCAGCTTCTCGACTAGCGGGAATCCCTACGAGCAGTACTTC
TRBD1	many	TRBV12-3/TRBV12-4	TRBJ2-2	CASSVVGGGTGELFF	TGTGCCAGCAGTGTAGTAGGGGGCGGCACCGGGGAGCTGTTTTTT
-	-	TRBV18	TRBJ2-7	CASSPDTGSSYEQYF	TGTGCCAGCTCACCCGACACCGGTAGCTCCTACGAGCAGTACTTC